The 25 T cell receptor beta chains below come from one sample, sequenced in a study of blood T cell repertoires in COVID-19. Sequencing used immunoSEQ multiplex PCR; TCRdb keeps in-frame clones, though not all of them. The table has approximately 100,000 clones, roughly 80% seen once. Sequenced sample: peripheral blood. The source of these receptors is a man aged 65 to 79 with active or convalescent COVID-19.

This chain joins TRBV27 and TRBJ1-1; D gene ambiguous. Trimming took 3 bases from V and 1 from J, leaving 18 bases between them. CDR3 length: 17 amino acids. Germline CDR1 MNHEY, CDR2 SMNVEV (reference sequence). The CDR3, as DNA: TGTGCCAGCAGTTTGCCTGTCCTACGGGGAGCGAACACTGAAGCTTTCTTT. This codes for CASSLPVLRGANTEAFF.

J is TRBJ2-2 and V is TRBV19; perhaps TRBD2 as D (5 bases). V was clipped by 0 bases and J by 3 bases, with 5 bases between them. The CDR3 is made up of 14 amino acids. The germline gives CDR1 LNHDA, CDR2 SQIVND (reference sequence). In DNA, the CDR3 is TGTGCCAGTAGTATAGAACTAGACACCGGGGAGCTGTTTTTT. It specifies CASSIELDTGELFF.

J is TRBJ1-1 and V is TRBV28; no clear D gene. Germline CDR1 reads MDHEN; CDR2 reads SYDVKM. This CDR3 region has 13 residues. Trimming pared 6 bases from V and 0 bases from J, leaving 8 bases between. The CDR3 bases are TGTGCCAGCAGGGCCTTAATGAACACTGAAGCTTTCTTT. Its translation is CASRALMNTEAFF.

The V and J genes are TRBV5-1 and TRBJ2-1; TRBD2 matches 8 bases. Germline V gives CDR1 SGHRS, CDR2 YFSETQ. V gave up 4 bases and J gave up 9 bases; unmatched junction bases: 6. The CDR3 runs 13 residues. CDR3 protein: CASSGVTSGEQFF. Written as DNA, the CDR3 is TGCGCCAGCAGCGGGGTCACTAGCGGTGAGCAGTTCTTC. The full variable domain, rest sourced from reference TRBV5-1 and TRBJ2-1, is KAGVTQTPRYLIKTRGQQVTLSCSPISGHRSVSWYQQTPGQGLQFLFEYFSETQRNKGNFPGRFSGRQFSNSRSEMNVSTLELGDSALYLCASSGVTSGEQFFGPGTRLTVL.

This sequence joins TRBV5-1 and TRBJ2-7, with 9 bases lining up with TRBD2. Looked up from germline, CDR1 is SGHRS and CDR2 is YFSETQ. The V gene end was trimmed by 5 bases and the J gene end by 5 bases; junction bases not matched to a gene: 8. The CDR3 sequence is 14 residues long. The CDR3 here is CASSSGSQGNEQYF. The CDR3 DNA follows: TGCGCCAGCAGTAGCGGGAGCCAAGGAAACGAGCAGTACTTC.

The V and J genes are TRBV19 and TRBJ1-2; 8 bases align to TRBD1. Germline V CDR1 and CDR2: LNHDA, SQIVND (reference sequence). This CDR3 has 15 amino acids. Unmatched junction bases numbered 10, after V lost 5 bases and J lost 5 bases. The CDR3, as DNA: TGTGCCAGTAGTCGTACCAGGGGGCAGGGGTATGGCTACACCTTC. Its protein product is CASSRTRGQGYGYTF.

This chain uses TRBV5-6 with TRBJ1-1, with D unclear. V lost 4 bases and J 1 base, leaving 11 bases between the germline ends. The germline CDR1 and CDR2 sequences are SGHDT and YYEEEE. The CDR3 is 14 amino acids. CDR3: CASSPDHRNTEAFF. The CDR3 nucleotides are TGTGCCAGCAGCCCTGACCACAGGAACACTGAAGCTTTCTTT.

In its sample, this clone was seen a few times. DNA of the CDR3: TGTGCCAGCAGTGACAGGGGTGGCACTGAAGCTTTCTTT. It encodes CASSDRGGTEAFF. The chain recombines TRBV6-1 with TRBJ1-1, with a possible D match to TRBD1 (6 bases). The germline CDR1 and CDR2 sequences are MNHNS and SASEGT. Trimming pared 3 bases from V and 4 bases from J, leaving 9 bases between. The CDR3 is made up of 13 amino acids.

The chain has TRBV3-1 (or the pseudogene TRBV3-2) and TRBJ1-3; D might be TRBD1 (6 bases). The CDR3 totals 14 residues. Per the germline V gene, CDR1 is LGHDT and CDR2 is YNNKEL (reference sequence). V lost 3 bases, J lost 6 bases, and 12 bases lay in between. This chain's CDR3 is CASSQYRAENTIYF. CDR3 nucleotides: TGTGCCAGCAGCCAGTACAGGGCCGAAAACACCATATATTTT.

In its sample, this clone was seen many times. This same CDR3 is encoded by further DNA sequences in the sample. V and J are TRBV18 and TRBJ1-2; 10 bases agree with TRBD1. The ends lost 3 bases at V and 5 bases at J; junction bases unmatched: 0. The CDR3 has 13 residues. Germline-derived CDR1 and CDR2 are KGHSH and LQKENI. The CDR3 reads CASSPGQGYGYTF. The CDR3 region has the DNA TGTGCCAGCTCACCGGGACAGGGGTATGGCTACACCTTC.

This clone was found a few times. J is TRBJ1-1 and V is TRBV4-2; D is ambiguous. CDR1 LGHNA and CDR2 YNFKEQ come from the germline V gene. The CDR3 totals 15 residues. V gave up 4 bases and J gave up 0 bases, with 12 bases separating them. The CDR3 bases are TGTGCCAGCAGCCCGTTGGGCGGGCTGAACACTGAAGCTTTCTTT. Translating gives CASSPLGGLNTEAFF.

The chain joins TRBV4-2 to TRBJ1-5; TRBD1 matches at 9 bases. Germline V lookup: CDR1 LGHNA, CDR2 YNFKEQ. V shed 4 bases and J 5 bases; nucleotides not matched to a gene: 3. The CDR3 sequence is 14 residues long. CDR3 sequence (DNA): TGTGCCAGCAGCCGGGACAGGGAATATCAGCCCCAGCATTTT. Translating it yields CASSRDREYQPQHF.

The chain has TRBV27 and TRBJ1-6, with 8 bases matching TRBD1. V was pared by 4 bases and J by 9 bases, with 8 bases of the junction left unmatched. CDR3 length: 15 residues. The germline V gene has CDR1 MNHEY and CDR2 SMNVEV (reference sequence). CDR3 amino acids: CASSSNPGGASPLHF. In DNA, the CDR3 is TGTGCCAGCAGTTCAAACCCAGGGGGCGCTTCACCCCTCCACTTT.

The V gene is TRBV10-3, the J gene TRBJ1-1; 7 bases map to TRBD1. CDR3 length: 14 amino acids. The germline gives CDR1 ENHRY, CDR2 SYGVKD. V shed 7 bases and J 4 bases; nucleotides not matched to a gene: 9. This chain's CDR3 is CAITPSTGRTEAFF. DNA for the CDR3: TGTGCCATCACCCCCTCGACAGGGCGCACTGAAGCTTTCTTT.

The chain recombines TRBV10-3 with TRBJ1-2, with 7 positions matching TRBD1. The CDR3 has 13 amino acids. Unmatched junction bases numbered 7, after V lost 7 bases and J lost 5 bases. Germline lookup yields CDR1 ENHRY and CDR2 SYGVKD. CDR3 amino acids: CAITSGTEYGYTF. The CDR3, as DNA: TGTGCCATCACCTCCGGGACAGAGTATGGCTACACCTTC.

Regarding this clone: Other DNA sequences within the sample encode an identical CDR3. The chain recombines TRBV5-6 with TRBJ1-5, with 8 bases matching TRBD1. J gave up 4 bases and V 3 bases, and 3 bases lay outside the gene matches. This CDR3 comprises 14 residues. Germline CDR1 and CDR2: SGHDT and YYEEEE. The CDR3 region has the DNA TGTGCCAGCAGCTCCAGACAGGGGAATCAGCCCCAGCATTTT. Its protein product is CASSSRQGNQPQHF.

The CDR3 DNA follows: TGTGCCAGCAAGTTCGGGAATACAGATGAAAAACTGTTTTTT. As protein: CASKFGNTDEKLFF. V gene TRBV2 combines with J gene TRBJ1-4; D is uncertain. The CDR3 runs 14 residues. Trimming left V 7 bases short and J 6 bases short, with 15 bases between. From germline, CDR1 is SNHLY and CDR2 FYNNEI.

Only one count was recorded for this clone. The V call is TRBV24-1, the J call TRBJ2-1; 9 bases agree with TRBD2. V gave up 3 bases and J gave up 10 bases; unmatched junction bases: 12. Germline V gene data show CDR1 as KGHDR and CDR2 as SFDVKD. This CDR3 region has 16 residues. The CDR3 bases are TGTGCCACCAGTGATCCCGAGCGGCGGGGGGGCCAGGAGCAGTTCTTC. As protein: CATSDPERRGGQEQFF.

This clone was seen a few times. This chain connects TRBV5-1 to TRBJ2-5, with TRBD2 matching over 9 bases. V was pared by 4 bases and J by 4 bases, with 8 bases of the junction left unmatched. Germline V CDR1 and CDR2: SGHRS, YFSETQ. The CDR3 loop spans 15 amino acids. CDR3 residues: CASSRSGLARETQYF. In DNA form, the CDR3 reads TGCGCCAGCAGCCGCTCGGGACTAGCAAGAGAGACCCAGTACTTC. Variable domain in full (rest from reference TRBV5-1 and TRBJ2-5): KAGVTQTPRYLIKTRGQQVTLSCSPISGHRSVSWYQQTPGQGLQFLFEYFSETQRNKGNFPGRFSGRQFSNSRSEMNVSTLELGDSALYLCASSRSGLARETQYFGPGTRLLVL.

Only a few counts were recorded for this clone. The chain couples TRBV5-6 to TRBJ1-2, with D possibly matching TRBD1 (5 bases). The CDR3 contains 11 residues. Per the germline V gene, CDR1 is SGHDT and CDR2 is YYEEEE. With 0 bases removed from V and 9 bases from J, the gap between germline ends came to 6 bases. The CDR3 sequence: CASSLDRSYTF. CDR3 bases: TGTGCCAGCAGCTTGGACAGGAGCTACACCTTC.

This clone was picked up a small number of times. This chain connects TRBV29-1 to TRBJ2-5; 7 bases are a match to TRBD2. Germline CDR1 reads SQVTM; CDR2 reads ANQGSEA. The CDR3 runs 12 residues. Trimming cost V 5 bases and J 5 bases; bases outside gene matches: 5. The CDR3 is CSVLRGMETQYF. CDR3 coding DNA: TGCAGCGTTCTGCGGGGGATGGAGACCCAGTACTTC.

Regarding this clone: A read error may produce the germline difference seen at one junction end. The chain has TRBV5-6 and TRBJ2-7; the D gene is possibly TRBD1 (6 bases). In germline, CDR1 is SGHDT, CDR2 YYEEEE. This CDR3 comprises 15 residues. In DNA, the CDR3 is TGTGCCAGCAACTTGCCGACAGGACCAGCCTACGAGCAGTACTTC. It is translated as CASNLPTGPAYEQYF.

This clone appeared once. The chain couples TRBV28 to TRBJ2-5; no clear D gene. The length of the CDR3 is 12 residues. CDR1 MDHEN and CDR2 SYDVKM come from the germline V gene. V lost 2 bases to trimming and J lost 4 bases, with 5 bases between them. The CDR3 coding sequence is TGTGCCAGCAGTTTACTAAGAGAGACCCAGTACTTC. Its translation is CASSLLRETQYF.

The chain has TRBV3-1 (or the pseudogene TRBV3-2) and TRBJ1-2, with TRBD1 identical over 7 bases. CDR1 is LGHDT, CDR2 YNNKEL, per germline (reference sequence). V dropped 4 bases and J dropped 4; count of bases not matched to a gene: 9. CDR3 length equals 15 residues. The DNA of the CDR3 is TGTGCCAGCAGCCCGAGGGGGCGTGCGGGCTATGGCTACACCTTC. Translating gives CASSPRGRAGYGYTF.

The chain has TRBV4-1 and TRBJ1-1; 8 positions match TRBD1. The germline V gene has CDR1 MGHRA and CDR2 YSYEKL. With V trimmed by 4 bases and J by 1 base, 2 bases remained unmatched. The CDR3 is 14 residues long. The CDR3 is CASSLGTGNTEAFF. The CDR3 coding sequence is TGCGCCAGCAGCCTTGGGACAGGGAACACTGAAGCTTTCTTT.